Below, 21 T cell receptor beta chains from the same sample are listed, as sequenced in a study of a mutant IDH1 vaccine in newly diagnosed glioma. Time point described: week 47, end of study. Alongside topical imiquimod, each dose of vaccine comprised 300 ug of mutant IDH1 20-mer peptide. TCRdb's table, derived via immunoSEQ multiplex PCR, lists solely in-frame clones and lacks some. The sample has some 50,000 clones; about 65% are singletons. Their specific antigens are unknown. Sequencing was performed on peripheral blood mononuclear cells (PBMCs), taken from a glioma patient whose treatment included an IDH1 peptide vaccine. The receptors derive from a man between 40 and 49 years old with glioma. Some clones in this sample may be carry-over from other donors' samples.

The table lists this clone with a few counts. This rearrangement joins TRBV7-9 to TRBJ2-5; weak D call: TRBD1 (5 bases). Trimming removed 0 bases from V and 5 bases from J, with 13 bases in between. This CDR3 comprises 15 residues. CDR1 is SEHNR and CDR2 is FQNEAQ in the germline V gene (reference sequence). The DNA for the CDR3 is TGTGCCAGCAGCTTAGCCAGGGCTTACAAGGAGACCCAGTACTTC. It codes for CASSLARAYKETQYF.

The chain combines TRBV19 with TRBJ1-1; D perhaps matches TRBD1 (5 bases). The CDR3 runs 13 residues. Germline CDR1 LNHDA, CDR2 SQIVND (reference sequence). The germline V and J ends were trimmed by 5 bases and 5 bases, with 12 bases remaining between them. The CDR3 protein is CASSQAPGTEAFF. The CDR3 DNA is TGTGCCAGTAGTCAAGCCCCAGGGACTGAAGCTTTCTTT.

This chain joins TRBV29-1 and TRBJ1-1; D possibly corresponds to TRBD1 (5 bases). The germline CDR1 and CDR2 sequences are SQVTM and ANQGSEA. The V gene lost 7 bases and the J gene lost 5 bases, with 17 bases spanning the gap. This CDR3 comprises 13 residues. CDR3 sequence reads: CSGTTGTGTEAFF. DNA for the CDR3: TGCAGCGGGACGACCGGGACTGGGACTGAAGCTTTCTTT. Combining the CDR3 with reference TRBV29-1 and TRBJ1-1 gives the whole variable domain SAVISQKPSRDICQRGTSLTIQCQVDSQVTMMFWYRQQPGQSLTLIATANQGSEATYESGFVIDKFPISRPNLTFSTLTVSNMSPEDSSIYLCSGTTGTGTEAFFGQGTRLTVV.

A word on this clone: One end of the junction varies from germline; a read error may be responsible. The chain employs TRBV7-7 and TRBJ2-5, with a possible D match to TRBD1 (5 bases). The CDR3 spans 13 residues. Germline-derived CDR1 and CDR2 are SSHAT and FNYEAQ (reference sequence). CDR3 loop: CASSLRQQETQYF. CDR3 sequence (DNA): TGTGCTAGCAGCTTAAGACAGCAAGAGACCCAGTACTTC.

CDR3 sequence (DNA): TGTGCCAGTAGTATTGAAGGAGTAAGTGGCTACACCTTC. It translates to CASSIEGVSGYTF. The V gene is TRBV19, the J gene TRBJ1-2; D uncertain. This CDR3 spans 13 amino acids. The V gene lost 3 bases and the J gene lost 7 bases, with 12 bases spanning the gap. The germline gives CDR1 LNHDA, CDR2 SQIVND (reference sequence).

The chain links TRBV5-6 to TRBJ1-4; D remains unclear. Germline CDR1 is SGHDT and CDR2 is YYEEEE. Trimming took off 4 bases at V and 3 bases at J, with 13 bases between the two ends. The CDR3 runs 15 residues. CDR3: CASSARTGANEKLFF. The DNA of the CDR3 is TGTGCCAGCAGCGCGCGTACGGGAGCTAATGAAAAACTGTTTTTT.

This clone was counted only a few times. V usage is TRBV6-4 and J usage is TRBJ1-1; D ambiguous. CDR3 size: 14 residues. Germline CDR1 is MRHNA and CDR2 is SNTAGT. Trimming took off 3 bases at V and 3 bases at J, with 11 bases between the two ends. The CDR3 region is CASSDHAADTEAFF. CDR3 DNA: TGTGCCAGCAGTGATCACGCCGCGGACACTGAAGCTTTCTTT.

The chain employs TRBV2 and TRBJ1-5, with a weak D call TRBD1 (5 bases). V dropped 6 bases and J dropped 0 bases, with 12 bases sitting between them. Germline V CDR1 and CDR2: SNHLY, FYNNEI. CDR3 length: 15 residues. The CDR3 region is CASSPGGVSNQPQHF. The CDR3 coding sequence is TGTGCCAGCAGCCCCGGGGGGGTTAGCAATCAGCCCCAGCATTTT.

The chain's CDR3 is CATRDRETEQFF. The CDR3 nucleotides are TGCGCCACCAGGGACAGGGAGACTGAGCAGTTCTTC. The chain is built from TRBV5-1 and TRBJ2-1; 9 nucleotides align to TRBD1. Germline V gives CDR1 SGHRS, CDR2 YFSETQ. The V and J ends lost 9 bases and 9 bases, in that order; junction bases with no gene match: 7. This CDR3 has 12 amino acids.

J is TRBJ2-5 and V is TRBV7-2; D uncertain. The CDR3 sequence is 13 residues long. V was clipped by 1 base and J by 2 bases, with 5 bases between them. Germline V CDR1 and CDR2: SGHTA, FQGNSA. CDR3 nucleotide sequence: TGTGCCAGCAGCTTAGTTGTACAAGAGACCCAGTACTTC. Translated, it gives CASSLVVQETQYF.

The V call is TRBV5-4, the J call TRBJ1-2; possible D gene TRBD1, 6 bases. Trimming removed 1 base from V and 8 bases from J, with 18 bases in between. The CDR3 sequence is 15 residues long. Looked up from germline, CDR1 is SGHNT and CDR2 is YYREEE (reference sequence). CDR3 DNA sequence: TGTGCCAGCAGCTTGTCTGGGGGGCAGGGTTTAGGCTACACCTTC. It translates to CASSLSGGQGLGYTF.

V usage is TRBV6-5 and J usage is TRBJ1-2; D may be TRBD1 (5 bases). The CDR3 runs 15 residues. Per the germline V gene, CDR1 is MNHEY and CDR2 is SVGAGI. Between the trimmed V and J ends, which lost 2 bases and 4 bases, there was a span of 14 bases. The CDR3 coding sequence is TGTGCCAGCAGTTACGTGGGGGGGAGAGGCTATGGCTACACCTTC. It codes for CASSYVGGRGYGYTF.

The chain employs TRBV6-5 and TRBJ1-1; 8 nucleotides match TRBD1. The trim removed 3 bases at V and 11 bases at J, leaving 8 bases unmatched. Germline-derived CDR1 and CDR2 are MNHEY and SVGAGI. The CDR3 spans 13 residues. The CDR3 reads CASSYPGTGQAFF. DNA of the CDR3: TGTGCCAGCAGTTATCCTGGGACAGGTCAGGCTTTCTTT.

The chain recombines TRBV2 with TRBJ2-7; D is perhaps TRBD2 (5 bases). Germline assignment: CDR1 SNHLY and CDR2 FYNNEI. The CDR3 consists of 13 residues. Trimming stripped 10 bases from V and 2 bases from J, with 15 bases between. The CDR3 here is CATGLSGPYEQYF. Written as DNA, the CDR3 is TGTGCCACCGGACTGTCCGGCCCCTACGAGCAGTACTTC.

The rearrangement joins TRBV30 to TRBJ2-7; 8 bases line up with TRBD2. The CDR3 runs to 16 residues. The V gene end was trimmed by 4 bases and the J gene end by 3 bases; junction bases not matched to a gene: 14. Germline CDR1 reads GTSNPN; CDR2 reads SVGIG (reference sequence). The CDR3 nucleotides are TGTGCCTGGACTCCTCCTGATTTGCGGGGGGACTACGAGCAGTACTTC. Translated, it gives CAWTPPDLRGDYEQYF.

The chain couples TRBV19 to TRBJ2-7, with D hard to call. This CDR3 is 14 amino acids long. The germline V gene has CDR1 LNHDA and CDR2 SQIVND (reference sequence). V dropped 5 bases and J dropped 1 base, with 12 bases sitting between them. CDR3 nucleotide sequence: TGTGCCAGTAGTTTGGACGGAAGATCCTACGAGCAGTACTTC. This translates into CASSLDGRSYEQYF. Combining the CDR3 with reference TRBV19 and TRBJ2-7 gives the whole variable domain DGGITQSPKYLFRKEGQNVTLSCEQNLNHDAMYWYRQDPGQGLRLIYYSQIVNDFQKGDIAEGYSVSREKKESFPLTVTSAQKNPTAFYLCASSLDGRSYEQYFGPGTRLTVT.

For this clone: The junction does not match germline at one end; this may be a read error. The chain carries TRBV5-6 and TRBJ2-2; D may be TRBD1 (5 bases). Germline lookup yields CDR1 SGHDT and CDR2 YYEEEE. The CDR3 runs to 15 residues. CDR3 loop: CASSYGSGNAGELFF. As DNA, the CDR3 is TGTGCCAGCAGCTACGGGTCAGGGAACGCCGGGGAGCTGTTTTTT.

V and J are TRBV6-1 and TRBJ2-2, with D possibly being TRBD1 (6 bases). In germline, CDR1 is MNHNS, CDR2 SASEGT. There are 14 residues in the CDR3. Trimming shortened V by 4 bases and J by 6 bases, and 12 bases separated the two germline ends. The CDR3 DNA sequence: TGTGCCAGCAGTGCCGACAGGATTTCCGGGGAGCTGTTTTTT. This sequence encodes CASSADRISGELFF.

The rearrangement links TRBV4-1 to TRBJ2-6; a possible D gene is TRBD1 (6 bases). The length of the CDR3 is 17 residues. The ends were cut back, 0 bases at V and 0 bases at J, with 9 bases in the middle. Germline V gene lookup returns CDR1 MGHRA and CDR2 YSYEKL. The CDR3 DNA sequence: TGCGCCAGCAGCCAAGATTGGGACAACTCTGGGGCCAACGTCCTGACTTTC. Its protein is CASSQDWDNSGANVLTF.

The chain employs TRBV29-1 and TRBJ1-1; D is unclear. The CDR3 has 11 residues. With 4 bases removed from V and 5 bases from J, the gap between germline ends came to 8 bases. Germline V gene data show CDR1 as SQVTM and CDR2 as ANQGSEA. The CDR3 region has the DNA TGCAGCGTTGCGGGGTTAACTGAAGCTTTCTTT. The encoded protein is CSVAGLTEAFF.

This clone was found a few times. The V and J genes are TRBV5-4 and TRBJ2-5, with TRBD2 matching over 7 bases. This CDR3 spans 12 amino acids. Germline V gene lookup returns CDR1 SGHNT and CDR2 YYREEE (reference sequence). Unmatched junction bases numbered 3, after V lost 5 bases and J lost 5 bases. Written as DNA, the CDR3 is TGTGCCAGCAGTGGGGGAGGGGAGACCCAGTACTTC. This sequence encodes CASSGGGETQYF.